This T cell receptor beta chain derives from a study of response to subunit inactivated influenza vaccine. This CDR3 is built from 13 residues. Germline CDR1 and CDR2: DFQATT and SNEGSKA (reference sequence). V gave up 4 bases and J gave up 5 bases, with 12 bases separating them. Using its own MiXCR run on the RT-PCR reads, TCRdb lists one record per CDR3 protein. The sample lists about 780,000 distinct CDR3 sequences; around a sixth were seen once. Study conclusions and caveats: Each seasonal flu vaccination may recruit only limited new T cells, authors suggested.

This clonotype was recorded at least ten times. What it binds is unknown. The starting material was PBMCs from blood, obtained around 5 days after vaccination. The clonotype comes from a man over 45 who received an inactivated influenza vaccine. This chain uses TRBV20-1 with TRBJ2-1, with D tentatively TRBD2 (5 bases). The CDR3 DNA reads as TGCAGTGCTAAATCCTGGGAGAACAATGAGCAGTTCTTC. It specifies CSAKSWENNEQFF.